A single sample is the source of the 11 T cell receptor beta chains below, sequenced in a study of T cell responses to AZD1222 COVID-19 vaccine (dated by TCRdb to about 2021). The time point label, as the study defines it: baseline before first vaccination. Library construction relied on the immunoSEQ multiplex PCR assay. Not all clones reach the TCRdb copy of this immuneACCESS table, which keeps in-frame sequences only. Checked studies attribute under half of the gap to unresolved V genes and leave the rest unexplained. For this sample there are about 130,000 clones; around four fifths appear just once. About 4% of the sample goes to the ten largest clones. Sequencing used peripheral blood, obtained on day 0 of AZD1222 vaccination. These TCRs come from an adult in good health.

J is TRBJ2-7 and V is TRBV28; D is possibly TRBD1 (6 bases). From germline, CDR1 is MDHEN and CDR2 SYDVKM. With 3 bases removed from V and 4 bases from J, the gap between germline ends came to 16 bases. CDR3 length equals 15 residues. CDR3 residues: CASSLGAAALYEQYF. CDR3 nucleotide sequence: TGTGCCAGCAGTTTGGGGGCGGCAGCCCTATACGAGCAGTACTTC.

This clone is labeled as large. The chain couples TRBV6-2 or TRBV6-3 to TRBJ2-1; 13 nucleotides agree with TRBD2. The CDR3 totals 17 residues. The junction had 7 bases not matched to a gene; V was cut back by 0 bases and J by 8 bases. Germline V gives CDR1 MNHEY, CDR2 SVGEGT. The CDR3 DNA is TGTGCCAGCAGTTACTCGAGTACTAGCGGGGGGGGCGATGAGCAGTTCTTC. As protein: CASSYSSTSGGGDEQFF.

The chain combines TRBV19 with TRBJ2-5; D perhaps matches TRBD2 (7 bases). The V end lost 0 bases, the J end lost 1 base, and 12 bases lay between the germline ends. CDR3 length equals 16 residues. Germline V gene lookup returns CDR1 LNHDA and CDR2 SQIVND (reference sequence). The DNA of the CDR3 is TGTGCCAGTAGTATAGAAACTAGGGGGGGCCAAGAGACCCAGTACTTC. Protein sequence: CASSIETRGGQETQYF. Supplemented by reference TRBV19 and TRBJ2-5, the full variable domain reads DGGITQSPKYLFRKEGQNVTLSCEQNLNHDAMYWYRQDPGQGLRLIYYSQIVNDFQKGDIAEGYSVSREKKESFPLTVTSAQKNPTAFYLCASSIETRGGQETQYFGPGTRLLVL.

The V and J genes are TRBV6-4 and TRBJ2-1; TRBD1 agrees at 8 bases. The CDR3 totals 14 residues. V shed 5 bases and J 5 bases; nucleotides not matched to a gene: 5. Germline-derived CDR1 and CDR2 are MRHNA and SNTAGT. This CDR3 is CASSPTGENNEQFF. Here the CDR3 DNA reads TGTGCCAGCAGTCCGACAGGGGAGAACAATGAGCAGTTCTTC.

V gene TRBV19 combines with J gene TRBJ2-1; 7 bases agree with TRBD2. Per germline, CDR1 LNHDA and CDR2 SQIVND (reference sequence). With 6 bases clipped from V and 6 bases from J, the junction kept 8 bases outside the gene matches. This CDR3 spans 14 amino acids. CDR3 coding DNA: TGTGCCAGTAGGAGCCGACTAGCAGCCAATGAGCAGTTCTTC. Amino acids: CASRSRLAANEQFF.

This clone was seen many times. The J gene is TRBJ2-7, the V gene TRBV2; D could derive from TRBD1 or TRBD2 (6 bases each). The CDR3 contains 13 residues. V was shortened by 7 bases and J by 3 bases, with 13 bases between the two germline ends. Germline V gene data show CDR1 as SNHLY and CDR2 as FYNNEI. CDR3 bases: TGTGCCAGCAAGGAGGGGGAGATCTACGAGCAGTACTTC. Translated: CASKEGEIYEQYF.

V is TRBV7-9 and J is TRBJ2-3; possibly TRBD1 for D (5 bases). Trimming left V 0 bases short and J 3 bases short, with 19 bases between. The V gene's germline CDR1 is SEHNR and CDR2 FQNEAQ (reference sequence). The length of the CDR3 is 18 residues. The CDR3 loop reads CASSLALSEGVLTDTQYF. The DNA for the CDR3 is TGTGCCAGCAGCTTAGCCCTCTCCGAAGGGGTTTTAACAGATACGCAGTATTTT.

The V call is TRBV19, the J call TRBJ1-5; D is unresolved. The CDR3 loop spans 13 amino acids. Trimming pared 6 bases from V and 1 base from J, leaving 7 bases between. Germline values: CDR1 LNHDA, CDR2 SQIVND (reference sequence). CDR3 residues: CASSRNSNQPQHF. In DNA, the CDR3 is TGTGCCAGTAGCCGGAACAGCAATCAGCCCCAGCATTTT.

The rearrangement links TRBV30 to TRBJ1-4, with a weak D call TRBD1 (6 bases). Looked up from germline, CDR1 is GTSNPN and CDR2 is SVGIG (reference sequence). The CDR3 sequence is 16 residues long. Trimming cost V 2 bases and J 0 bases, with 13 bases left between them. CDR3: CAWSSGQPTTNEKLFF. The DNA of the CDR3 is TGTGCCTGGAGTTCCGGACAGCCGACAACTAATGAAAAACTGTTTTTT. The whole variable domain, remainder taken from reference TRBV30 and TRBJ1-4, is SQTIHQWPATLVQPVGSPLSLECTVEGTSNPNLYWYRQAAGRGLQLLFYSVGIGQISSEVPQNLSASRPQDRQFILSSKKLLLSDSGFYLCAWSSGQPTTNEKLFFGSGTQLSVL.

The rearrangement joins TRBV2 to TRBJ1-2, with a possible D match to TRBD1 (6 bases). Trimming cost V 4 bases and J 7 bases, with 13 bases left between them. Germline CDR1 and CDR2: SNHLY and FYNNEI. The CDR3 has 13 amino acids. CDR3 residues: CASSGGAGSGYTF. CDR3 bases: TGTGCCAGCAGTGGGGGGGCAGGGAGTGGCTACACCTTC. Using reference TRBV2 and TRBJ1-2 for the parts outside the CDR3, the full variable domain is EPEVTQTPSHQVTQMGQEVILRCVPISNHLYFYWYRQILGQKVEFLVSFYNNEISEKSEIFDDQFSVERPDGSNFTLKIRSTKLEDSAMYFCASSGGAGSGYTFGSGTRLTVV.

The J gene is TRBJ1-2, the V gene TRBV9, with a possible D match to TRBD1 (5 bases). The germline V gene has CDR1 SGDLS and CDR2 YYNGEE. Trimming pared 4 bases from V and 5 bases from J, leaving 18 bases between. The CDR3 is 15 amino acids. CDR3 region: CASSPGAPGLYGYTF. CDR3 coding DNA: TGTGCCAGCAGCCCCGGGGCCCCAGGGCTTTATGGCTACACCTTC.